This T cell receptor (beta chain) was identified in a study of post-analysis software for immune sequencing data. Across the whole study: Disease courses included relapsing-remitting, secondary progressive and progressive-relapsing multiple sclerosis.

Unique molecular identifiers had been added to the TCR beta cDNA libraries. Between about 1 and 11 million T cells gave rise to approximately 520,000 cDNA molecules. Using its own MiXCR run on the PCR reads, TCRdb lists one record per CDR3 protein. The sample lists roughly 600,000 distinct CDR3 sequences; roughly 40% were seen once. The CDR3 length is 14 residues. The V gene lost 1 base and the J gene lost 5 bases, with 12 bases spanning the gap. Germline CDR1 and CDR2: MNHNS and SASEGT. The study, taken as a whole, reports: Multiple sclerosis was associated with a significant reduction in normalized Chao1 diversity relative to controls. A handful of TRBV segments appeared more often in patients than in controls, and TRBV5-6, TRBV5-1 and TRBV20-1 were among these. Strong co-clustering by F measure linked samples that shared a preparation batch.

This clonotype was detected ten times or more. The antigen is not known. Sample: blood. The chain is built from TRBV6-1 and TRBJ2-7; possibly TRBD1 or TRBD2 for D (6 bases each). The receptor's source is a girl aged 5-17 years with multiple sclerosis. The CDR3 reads CASSEGSEGDEQYF. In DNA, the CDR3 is TGTGCCAGCAGTGAAGGGTCGGAGGGGGACGAGCAGTACTTC.